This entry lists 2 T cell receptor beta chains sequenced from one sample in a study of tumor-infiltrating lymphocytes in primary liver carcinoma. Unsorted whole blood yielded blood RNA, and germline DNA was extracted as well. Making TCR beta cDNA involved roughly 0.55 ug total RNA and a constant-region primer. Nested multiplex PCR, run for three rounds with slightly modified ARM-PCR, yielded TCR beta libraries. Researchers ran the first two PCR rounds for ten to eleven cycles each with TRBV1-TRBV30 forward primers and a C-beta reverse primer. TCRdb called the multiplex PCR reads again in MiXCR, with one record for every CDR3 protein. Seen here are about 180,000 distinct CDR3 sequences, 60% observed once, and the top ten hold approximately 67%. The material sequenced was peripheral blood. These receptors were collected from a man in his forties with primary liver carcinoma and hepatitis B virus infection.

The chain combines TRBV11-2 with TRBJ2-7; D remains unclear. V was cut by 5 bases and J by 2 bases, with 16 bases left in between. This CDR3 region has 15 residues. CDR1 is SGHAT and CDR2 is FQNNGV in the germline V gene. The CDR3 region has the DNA TGTGCCAGCAGCCCTCCCAGCGAACGGACCTACGAGCAGTACTTC. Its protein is CASSPPSERTYEQYF.

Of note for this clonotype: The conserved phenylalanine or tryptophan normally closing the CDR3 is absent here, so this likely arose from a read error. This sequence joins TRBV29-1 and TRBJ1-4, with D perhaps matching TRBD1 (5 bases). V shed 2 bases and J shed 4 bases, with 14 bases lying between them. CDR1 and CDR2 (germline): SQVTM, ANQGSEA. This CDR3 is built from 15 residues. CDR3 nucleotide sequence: TGCAGCGTTGAACCCCCGGGACCAAATAATGAAAAACTGTTTTCT. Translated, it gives CSVEPPGPNNEKLFS.